Given below is one TCR beta chain in context. In its sample, this clonotype was seen a few times. No clone much larger than this one lies a single base away; base qualities are absent. Sequencer: Illumina NovaSeq 6000. Synthesis of TCR cDNA relied on 5'RACE template switching, a step that introduced a universal primer site along with unique molecular identifiers. cDNA synthesis was primed from both the TCR alpha and TCR beta constant segments. Library amplification used two PCR steps, and the second PCR step added sample barcodes and sequencing adapters. Sequencing of libraries was done on Illumina HiSeq 2500 (2x100 bp) or NovaSeq (2x150 bp). In the source study's methods: MIGEC handled demultiplexing of reads and collapsing into UMI consensus sequences, while MiXCR performed V(D)J alignment. Clonotypes responding to the vaccine were identified with edgeR on replicate PBMC samples, with the criteria of FDR below 0.01 and a log2 fold change above 5 up to day 15. CD4 or CD8 identity was assigned to each bulk clonotype according to whether the clonotype was present at higher abundance in the sequenced CD4 repertoire or the sequenced CD8 repertoire. To estimate the distribution of each clone across memory phenotypes, clonotype frequencies in memory subsets were weighted by FACS-sorted cell numbers. TCRdb trimmed the raw reads at Q25, called clones with MiXCR and kept productive beta chains. CDR3 protein sequences are deduplicated, and each keeps its most common genes and DNA. It is TCRdb's table, rather than the study itself, that gives the V and J calls and clone size. This sample holds 45,000 to 75,000 distinct CDR3 sequences; approximately 6% were observed only once. The top ten clones comprise roughly 31% of the sample.

This specimen comes from a study of T cells after yellow fever vaccination (dated by TCRdb to about 2019). Background for the entire study: Using CD3, CD45RA, CCR7 and CD95 staining, memory subsets (EM, EMRA, CM and Tscm) were sorted on a BD FACS Aria III. Two healthy male donors, one aged 18 to 29 and one aged 30 to 40 years, made up the cohort. Sorting of memory subsets took place on days 0, 15 and 45 and at 18 months after primary vaccination, as well as on days 0, 15 and 45 after the 30-year booster. Blood was drawn at multiple timepoints before and after primary and secondary immunization, with bulk PBMC replicates and cell subsets isolated. Bulk TCR alpha and beta repertoires were sequenced longitudinally to track T-cell clones before and after primary and booster YFV17D yellow fever vaccination. The SMART-Seq v4 Ultra Low Input RNA kit was used to prepare libraries from fractions with low cell numbers. The paper's findings and limits, for the study overall: Because the study included only a couple of donors, the extent to which the findings can be generalized is limited. The secondary T-cell response was found to be weaker but faster than the primary response, with a peak reached on day 5 rather than on day 15. After the booster, most of the clones that had expanded following primary vaccination were detected again (almost 98% of CD4 and around 90% of CD8), which suggests that memory was broadly maintained. Computational filtering was required because FACS-sorted repertoires could contain abundant contaminating clonotypes from the bulk population. A small fraction of clonotypes appeared in both the CD4 and CD8 compartments, likely as a result of convergent recombination. On day 0, almost all vaccine-responding clonotypes were below detection in the sorted memory subsets.

The CDR3 goes from the cysteine to the phenylalanine over 14 residues. Solely the CDR3 DNA is kept, with 42 bases framed from the first base. A distance of 8 bases separates the germline ends of V and J, which lose 1 base and 4 bases respectively. This specimen's treatment or condition label, interpreted: live attenuated yellow fever vaccine strain. A standard Ficoll-Paque protocol was used to isolate PBMCs from peripheral blood. The RNeasy Micro Kit was used to extract RNA from sorted memory subsets. The sequence was obtained from a man aged 18 to 30 who received the YFV17D yellow fever vaccine. Sequencing used PBMCs, either bulk or a sorted T-cell subset (CD4+, CD8+, memory, or dextramer-sorted; not recorded which), obtained on the day of the yellow fever booster vaccination. This receptor chain uses TRBV12-3 or TRBV12-4 and TRBJ2-1, with the D gene tentatively TRBD1 or TRBD2, based on 5 matching bases in each. The CDR3 region: CASSLGGPYNEQFF. The DNA reads TGTGCCAGCAGTTTAGGGGGACCTTACAATGAGCAGTTCTTC.